The T cell receptor (beta chain) under discussion was sequenced for a study of shared clonotypes between healthy human individuals. Germline assignment: CDR1 MDHEN and CDR2 SYDVKM. Trimming removed 5 bases from V and 6 bases from J; junction bases left unmatched: 7. CDR3 length: 15 amino acids. Method: immunoSEQ multiplex PCR; TCRdb's copy keeps in-frame clones and lacks some. The sample has about 1.5 million clones, roughly 97% seen once. The chain is built from TRBV28 and TRBJ2-2; 9 nucleotides agree with TRBD1. The sequencing input was naive CD4+ T cells sorted from blood. This sample's subset: CD45RA+ positively selected. The TCR was taken from a man in his thirties or forties in good health. The CDR3 here is CASSPRDRVSGELFF. The DNA for the CDR3 is TGTGCCAGCAGTCCCCGGGACAGGGTCTCCGGGGAGCTGTTTTTT.